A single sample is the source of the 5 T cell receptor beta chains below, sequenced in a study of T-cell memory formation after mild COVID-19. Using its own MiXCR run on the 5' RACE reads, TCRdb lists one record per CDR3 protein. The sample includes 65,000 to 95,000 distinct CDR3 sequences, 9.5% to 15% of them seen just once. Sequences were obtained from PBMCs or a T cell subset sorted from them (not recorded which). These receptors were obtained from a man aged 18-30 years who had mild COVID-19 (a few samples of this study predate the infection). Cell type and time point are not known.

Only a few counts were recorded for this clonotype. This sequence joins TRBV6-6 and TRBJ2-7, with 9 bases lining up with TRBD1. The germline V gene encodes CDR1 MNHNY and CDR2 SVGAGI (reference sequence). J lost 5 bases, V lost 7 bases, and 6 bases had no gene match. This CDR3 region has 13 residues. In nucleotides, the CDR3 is TGTGCCAGCACCCGAACAGGGGGCAACGAGCAGTACGTC. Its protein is CASTRTGGNEQYV.

CDR3 in amino acids: CASSLLAGGSSYEQYF. DNA of the CDR3: TGCGCCAGCAGCCTCCTGGCGGGGGGCAGCTCCTACGAGCAGTACTTC. The rearrangement uses TRBV4-1 and TRBJ2-7; TRBD2 matches at 8 bases. Germline loops: CDR1 MGHRA, CDR2 YSYEKL. The ends lost 4 bases at V and 0 bases at J; junction bases unmatched: 8. This CDR3 has 16 amino acids.

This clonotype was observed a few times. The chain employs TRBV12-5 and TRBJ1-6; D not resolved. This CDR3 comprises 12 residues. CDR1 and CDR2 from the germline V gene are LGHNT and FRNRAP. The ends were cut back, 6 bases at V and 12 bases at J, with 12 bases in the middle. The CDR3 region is CASGYDYLPLHF. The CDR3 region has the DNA TGTGCTAGTGGGTATGACTACTTACCCCTCCACTTT.

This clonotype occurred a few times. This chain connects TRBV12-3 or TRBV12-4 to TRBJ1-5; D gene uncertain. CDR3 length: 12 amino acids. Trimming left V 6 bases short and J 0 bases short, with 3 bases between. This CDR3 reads CASRYSNQPQHF. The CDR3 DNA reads TGTGCCAGCAGATATAGCAATCAGCCCCAGCATTTT.

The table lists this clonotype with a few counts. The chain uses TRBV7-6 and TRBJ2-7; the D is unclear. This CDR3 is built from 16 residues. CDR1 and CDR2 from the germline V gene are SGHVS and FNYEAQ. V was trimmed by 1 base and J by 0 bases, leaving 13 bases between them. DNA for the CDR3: TGTGCCAGCAGCTTAGATGCGGATACGAGCTCCTACGAGCAGTACTTC. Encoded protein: CASSLDADTSSYEQYF.